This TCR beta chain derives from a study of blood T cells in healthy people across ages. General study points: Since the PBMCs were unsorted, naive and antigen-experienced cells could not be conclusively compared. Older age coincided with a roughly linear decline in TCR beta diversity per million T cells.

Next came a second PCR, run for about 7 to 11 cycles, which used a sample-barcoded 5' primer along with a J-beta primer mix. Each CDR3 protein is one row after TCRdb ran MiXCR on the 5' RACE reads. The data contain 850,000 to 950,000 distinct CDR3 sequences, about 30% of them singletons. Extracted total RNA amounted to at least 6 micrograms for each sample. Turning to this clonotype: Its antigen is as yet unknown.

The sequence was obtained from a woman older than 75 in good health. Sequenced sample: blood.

CDR3 region: CASSPLETGGGHYGYTF. CDR3 nucleotide sequence: TGCGCCAGCAGCCCCTTGGAGACAGGCGGAGGTCACTATGGCTACACCTTC. The genes are TRBV5-1 and TRBJ1-2; the D gene is possibly TRBD1 (6 bases). The CDR3 loop spans 17 amino acids. In germline, CDR1 is SGHRS, CDR2 YFSETQ. V lost 4 bases to trimming and J lost 3 bases, with 22 bases between them.